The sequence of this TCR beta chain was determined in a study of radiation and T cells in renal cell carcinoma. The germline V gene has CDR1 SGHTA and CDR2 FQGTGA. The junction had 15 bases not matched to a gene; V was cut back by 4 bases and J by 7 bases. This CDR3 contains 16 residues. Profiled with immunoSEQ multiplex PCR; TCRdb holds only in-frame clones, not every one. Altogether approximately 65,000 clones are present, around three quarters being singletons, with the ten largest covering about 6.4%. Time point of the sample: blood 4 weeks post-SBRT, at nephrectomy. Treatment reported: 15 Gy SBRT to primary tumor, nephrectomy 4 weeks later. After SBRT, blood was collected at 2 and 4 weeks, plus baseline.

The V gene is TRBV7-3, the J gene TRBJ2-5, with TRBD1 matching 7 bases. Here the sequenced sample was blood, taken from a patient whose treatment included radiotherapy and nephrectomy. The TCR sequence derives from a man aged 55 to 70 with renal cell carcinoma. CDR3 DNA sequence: TGTGCCAGCAGCTCCTCGGGACAGAGGGGGCAGGGGACCCAGTACTTC. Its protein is CASSSSGQRGQGTQYF.